These T cell receptor beta chains were read from a single sample in a study of beta chain features in type 1 diabetes. Produced via immunoSEQ multiplex PCR; TCRdb's table is partial and in-frame only. The profile shows hundreds of thousands of clones, around 30% of them singletons. The sample was naive CD4+ T cells from blood. The receptors were sampled from a man aged 18 to 29 in good health. The CDR3 runs from the conserved cysteine through the conserved F or W. A D gene is named only where the DNA matches it firmly. Where a row states a size, it is once, few, many or the class of an expanded clone; other rows omit it.

J: TRBJ2-1; size: .; V: TRBV14; D: .; DNA: TGTGCCAGCAGGCCGAAGGGTCGTATTGAGCAGTTCTTC; CDR3: CASRPKGRIEQFF
J: TRBJ1-4; size: .; V: TRBV7-9; D: .; DNA: TGTGCCAGCAGCTTCGCAACTAATGAAAAACTGTTTTTT; CDR3: CASSFATNEKLFF
J: TRBJ2-2; size: few; V: TRBV4-2; D: TRBD2; DNA: TGTGCCAGCAGCCAAGGGGGCACTAGCGACACCGGGGAGCTGTTTTTT; CDR3: CASSQGGTSDTGELFF
J: TRBJ2-7; size: .; V: TRBV6-6; D: TRBD1; DNA: TGTGCCAGTCAACCACCAACGGGACAGGGGCTCTACGAGCAGTACTTC; CDR3: CASQPPTGQGLYEQYF
J: TRBJ2-1; size: .; V: TRBV6-6; D: .; DNA: TGTGCCAGCAGTTACTCCGACAATGAGCAGTTCTTC; CDR3: CASSYSDNEQFF
J: TRBJ1-4; size: once; V: TRBV5-4; D: TRBD1; DNA: TGTGCCAGCAGCTTGTCCGGACAGGGGCGAGAAAAACTGTTTTTT; CDR3: CASSLSGQGREKLFF
J: TRBJ2-1; size: .; V: TRBV7-9; D: TRBD2; DNA: TGTGCCAGCAGCTTATATACTAGCGGGAGTCATGAGCAGTTCTTC; CDR3: CASSLYTSGSHEQFF
J: TRBJ2-5; size: few; V: TRBV7-2; D: .; DNA: TGTGCCAGCAGCTTAGCGGCGGGTGGGGAGACCCAGTACTTC; CDR3: CASSLAAGGETQYF
J: TRBJ1-4; size: .; V: TRBV7-9; D: .; DNA: TGTGCCAGCAGCACCAGAGAGAATGAAAAACTGTTTTTT; CDR3: CASSTRENEKLFF
J: TRBJ2-5; size: few; V: TRBV30; D: .; DNA: TGTGCCTGGAGACGCCGGGAGACCCAGTACTTC; CDR3: CAWRRRETQYF
J: TRBJ1-1; size: .; V: TRBV2; D: .; DNA: TGTGCCAGCGGCTCGGCAGGCACTGAAGCTTTCTTT; CDR3: CASGSAGTEAFF
J: TRBJ1-1; size: .; V: TRBV7-9; D: .; DNA: TGTGCCAGCAATTTAGGGAAAGCTTTCTTT; CDR3: CASNLGKAFF